This TCR beta chain appears in the sequencing data of a study of tissue T cells after allogeneic stem cell transplantation (dated by TCRdb to the early 2020s). Notes on the research overall: When multiple samples of a tissue were available, H&E sections were reviewed by a pathologist, and samples with histologically apparent lymphocytes were prioritized for sequencing. The study profiled TCR beta repertoires in many tissues obtained from research autopsies of patients with and without GVHD, and also in mouse models of GVHD. The human arm was a prospective observational study without blinding or randomization. What the authors observed across the whole study: Not many T cell clones showed up in more than one patient, yet clustering based on motifs uncovered repertoire signatures that were shared across patients in a tissue-specific way. Blood and spleen T cells captured only a limited portion of the TCR repertoire detected in tissues, in both patients and mice. The study did not establish which tissue TCRs were alloreactive or antigen-specific, and some clones may have been host cells that persisted. A small and clinically heterogeneous patient cohort was studied, and sampling depth was acknowledged as a limitation. Within patients, how anatomically similar tissues were was a major factor shaping TCR repertoire composition, regardless of disease or transplant status. For the non-GVHD comparator patients, no blood samples were available.

Trimming costs V 0 bases and J 7 bases, and their ends lie 24 bases apart. The CDR3 has 18 amino acids, counting the end cysteine and phenylalanine. Kept here is only the CDR3 DNA, which spans 54 bases and is read in frame from base 1. Reading the germline V gene (reference sequence) gives CDR1 LGHDT and CDR2 YNNKEL. Concerning this clone: Its antigen remains unidentified. Nothing much larger sits one base from this clone, and base qualities are not available.

The receptor library was made with the immunoSEQ multiplex PCR assay. TCRbeta CDR3 sequencing was done by Adaptive Biotechnologies at survey depth, reporting CDR3 sequences, V/J genes, productive frequency and template counts. TCR beta CDR3 regions were amplified from genomic DNA instead of RNA. The study's own analysis went as follows. Jensen-Shannon divergence was used to quantify pairwise repertoire overlap between tissues, with a value of 1 indicating complete divergence and a value of 0 indicating identical repertoires. Tissues were clustered by single-linkage agglomerative hierarchical clustering of pairwise JSD values and displayed as dendrograms. GLIPH2 was run on all patient samples with simulation_depth 1000, kmer_min_depth 3 and cdr3_length_cutoff 8, and groups with more than two unique CDR3s were retained. A standardized tissue-overlap score was generated by extrapolating Jaccard GLIPH-group overlap across patients to a standard repertoire size of 1000 clones. Linear mixed-effect models, with tissue included as a fixed effect and individual included as a random effect, were used to assess associations of diversity with clinical or experimental variables. The clones in this table, taken by TCRdb from immuneACCESS, are in-frame only. Not every clone is retained; where verified, under half of the shortfall comes from an unresolved V gene, and the cause of the rest is unknown. The V and J calls and clone size were taken over from that table, and D and trimming were inferred from the DNA. The sample includes approximately 2,000 clones, with roughly 62% observed a single time. Jointly, the top ten make up less than 25% of the sample.

The sample's time point label, in plain terms: human tissue collected at research (rapid) autopsy. Three non-HCT comparator patients with other cancers, who had at least five GI tract samples and no known GI disease at death, were retrospectively selected. After a median post-mortem interval of about 9.4 hours, autopsy tissues were collected, including GI sites from esophagus to rectum, liver, skin, and lymphoid organs such as spleen. Autopsy specimens were bisected, with one portion flash-frozen in liquid nitrogen and the rest formalin-fixed; GI outer muscle layers were removed. Genomic DNA was extracted from frozen tissues using the Mag-Bind Blood & Tissue DNA HDQ 96 Kit on a Chemagic 360 or the DNeasy Blood & Tissue Kit. Because of concern about red blood cell contamination, the extracted DNA went through further purification with the Genomic DNA Clean & Concentrator-25 kit.

The chain couples TRBV3-1 (or the pseudogene TRBV3-2) to TRBJ2-5, with TRBD2 as a weak D call on 6 bases. This clonotype was sampled from an older female donor with lung cancer. This sample comprised tissue from the stomach, obtained at autopsy. The nucleotides read TGTGCCAGCAGCCAAGAACTTAATCGGGGAGTTACCGGGGGGACCCAGTACTTC. This gives the protein CASSQELNRGVTGGTQYF.